These 26 T cell receptor beta chains were sequenced from one sample in a study of molecular identifiers for immune sequencing clone quantification. TCRdb called the PCR reads again in MiXCR, with one record for every CDR3 protein. The table records a few hundred thousand distinct CDR3 sequences, 25% of them present only once. Input material: naive CD8+ T cells from blood, with Jurkat cell RNA spiked in. Described subset: FACS-sorted CD8+CD4-CCR7+CD45RA+ naive T cells. The source is a human donor in good health. Some libraries in this study had Jurkat cell RNA spiked in.

The genes are TRBV29-1 and TRBJ1-2; 8 bases are shared with TRBD1. The germline gives CDR1 SQVTM, CDR2 ANQGSEA. The CDR3 is 13 residues long. With V trimmed by 8 bases and J by 3 bases, 8 bases remained unmatched. Here the CDR3 reads CSSRTGNDYGYTF. CDR3 DNA sequence: TGCAGCTCGAGGACAGGGAACGACTATGGCTACACCTTC.

This clonotype was observed many times. CDR3 amino acids: CSATQKGQFSNQPQHF. The CDR3 coding sequence is TGCAGTGCTACCCAGAAGGGGCAGTTCAGCAATCAGCCCCAGCATTTT. The chain uses TRBV20-1 and TRBJ1-5; TRBD1 might be the D (5 bases). V was clipped by 4 bases and J by 1 base, with 17 bases between them. Germline V gene lookup returns CDR1 DFQATT and CDR2 SNEGSKA (reference sequence). This CDR3 spans 16 amino acids.

This clonotype has ten or more counts. The chain recombines TRBV4-3 with TRBJ2-7; weak D call: TRBD1 (7 bases). Germline V CDR1 and CDR2: LGHNA, YSLEER. Deletions cut 2 bases from V and 6 bases from J, with 11 bases between. CDR3 length: 13 residues. CDR3 DNA sequence: TGCGCCAGCAGCCAACTCCAGGGGGGCGAGCAGTACTTC. Translating it yields CASSQLQGGEQYF.

The J gene is TRBJ2-2, the V gene TRBV2, with TRBD2 matching 9 bases. Trimming at V came to 6 bases and at J to 7 bases, leaving 6 bases not matched to a gene. CDR1 is SNHLY, CDR2 FYNNEI, per germline. The CDR3 is made up of 14 amino acids. DNA of the CDR3: TGTGCCAGCAGGGTAGCGGGGGATTTCGGGGAGCTGTTTTTT. It translates to CASRVAGDFGELFF.

Note on this clonotype: One end of the junction fails to match germline, which may point to a read error. The chain carries TRBV5-6 and TRBJ1-5; D call uncertain. The CDR3 covers 17 residues. Germline V gene sequence: CDR1 SGHDT, CDR2 YYEEEE. The CDR3 loop reads CASSLGQTSYSNQPQHF. CDR3 nucleotides: TGCGCCAGCAGCTTGGGTCAGACGAGTTATAGCAATCAGCCCCAGCATTTT.

This clonotype was counted ten times or more. The chain carries TRBV29-1 and TRBJ2-7, with 9 bases aligning to TRBD2. CDR3 length: 17 amino acids. Germline V gene sequence: CDR1 SQVTM, CDR2 ANQGSEA. The V and J ends lost 7 bases and 4 bases, in that order; junction bases with no gene match: 20. CDR3 sequence: CSALGVSGSPRGYEQYF. DNA of the CDR3: TGCAGCGCTCTTGGGGTTAGCGGGAGCCCTAGAGGTTACGAGCAGTACTTC.

The chain combines TRBV27 with TRBJ2-7, with D unresolved. Between the trimmed V and J ends, which lost 5 bases and 6 bases, there was a span of 14 bases. Germline assignment: CDR1 MNHEY and CDR2 SMNVEV (reference sequence). The length of the CDR3 is 13 residues. The chain's CDR3 is CASSASGLAEQYF. CDR3 DNA sequence: TGTGCCAGCAGTGCCTCTGGGCTTGCCGAGCAGTACTTC.

The sample holds a few counts of this clonotype. The chain uses TRBV29-1 and TRBJ2-7; 8 bases map to TRBD1. The CDR3 loop spans 14 amino acids. CDR1 and CDR2 (germline): SQVTM, ANQGSEA. V lost 3 bases, J lost 3 bases, and 7 bases stayed unmatched. In nucleotides, the CDR3 is TGCAGCGTTGATAAACAGGGGGGAGGCTACGAGCAGTACTTC. Translating gives CSVDKQGGGYEQYF.

As regards this clonotype: A much larger clone lies one base from this, so it may be a read error. This rearrangement joins TRBV11-2 to TRBJ2-4; no reliable D call. Deletions cut 5 bases from V and 1 base from J, with 9 bases between. CDR1 and CDR2 (germline): SGHAT, FQNNGV. The CDR3 totals 14 residues. In DNA, the CDR3 is TGTGCCAGCAGCCCCGGCTACGCCAAAAACATTCAGTACTTC. It translates to CASSPGYAKNIQYF. The entire variable domain, with the rest obtained from reference TRBV11-2 and TRBJ2-4, is as follows: EAGVAQSPRYKIIEKRQSVAFWCNPISGHATLYWYQQILGQGPKLLIQFQNNGVVDDSQLPKDRFSAERLKGVDSTLKIQPAKLEDSAVYLCASSPGYAKNIQYFGAGTRLSVL.

This clonotype has a handful of counts. The V call is TRBV16, the J call TRBJ1-1; 7 bases agree with TRBD1. CDR1 and CDR2 (germline): KGHSY, FQNENV. This CDR3 comprises 15 residues. The V segment lost 1 base and the J segment 2 bases; nucleotides outside the gene matches: 4. The CDR3 nucleotides read TGTGCCAGCAGCCAATTTACAGGGGCCAACACTGAAGCTTTCTTT. Protein sequence: CASSQFTGANTEAFF. The full variable domain, completed using reference TRBV16 and TRBJ1-1, is GEEVAQTPKHLVRGEGQKAKLYCAPIKGHSYVFWYQQVLKNEFKFLISFQNENVFDETGMPKERFSAKCLPNSPCSLEIQATKLEDSAVYFCASSQFTGANTEAFFGQGTRLTVV.

With respect to this clonotype: Sequence at one end of the junction differs from germline and may be a read error. J is TRBJ2-7 and V is TRBV30; 9 positions match TRBD1. From germline, CDR1 is GTSNPN and CDR2 SVGIG (reference sequence). The CDR3 length is 14 residues. The CDR3: CAWTISTGGYEQHF. CDR3 in DNA: TGTGCCTGGACCATCTCGACAGGGGGTTACGAGCAGCACTTC.

The sample holds many counts of this clonotype. The chain joins TRBV7-9 to TRBJ2-7; 10 bases agree with TRBD2. J lost 6 bases, V lost 0 bases, and 8 bases had no gene match. The CDR3 covers 16 residues. CDR1 SEHNR and CDR2 FQNEAQ come from the germline V gene (reference sequence). In DNA form, the CDR3 reads TGTGCCAGCAGCTTAGCGGAAAAGCGGGGGGGCCGCGAGCAGTACTTC. Its protein is CASSLAEKRGGREQYF.

This clonotype was picked up many times. V usage is TRBV30 and J usage is TRBJ1-3; D remains ambiguous. The V end was cut by 3 bases, the J end by 8 bases, with 11 bases between. CDR1 GTSNPN and CDR2 SVGIG come from the germline V gene (reference sequence). This CDR3 is built from 12 residues. CDR3 nucleotides: TGTGCCTGGAGCCGAATGCAGGACACCATATATTTT. Protein: CAWSRMQDTIYF. The whole variable domain, remainder taken from reference TRBV30 and TRBJ1-3, is SQTIHQWPATLVQPVGSPLSLECTVEGTSNPNLYWYRQAAGRGLQLLFYSVGIGQISSEVPQNLSASRPQDRQFILSSKKLLLSDSGFYLCAWSRMQDTIYFGEGSWLTVV.

Remarks on this clonotype: A much larger clone lies a single base off, so this may be a read error. V and J are TRBV12-3 or TRBV12-4 and TRBJ2-3; D is ambiguous. The V end lost 3 bases, the J end lost 4 bases, and 8 bases lay between the germline ends. The CDR3 loop spans 13 amino acids. CDR3 loop: CASSFPGADTQYF. CDR3 nucleotides: TGTGCCAGCAGTTTCCCGGGCGCAGATACGCAGTATTTT.

The sample holds many counts of this clonotype. This rearrangement joins TRBV29-1 to TRBJ1-1; the D is unclear. The length of the CDR3 is 16 residues. Trimming cost V 3 bases and J 3 bases, with 20 bases left between them. Germline values: CDR1 SQVTM, CDR2 ANQGSEA. The CDR3 loop reads CSVDEGWSGRDTEAFF. The CDR3 DNA reads as TGCAGCGTTGATGAGGGATGGTCGGGTCGTGACACTGAAGCTTTCTTT.

Worth noting for this clonotype: Being one base from a much bigger clone, this may be a read error. The gene calls are TRBV6-6 and TRBJ2-7; the D gene is possibly TRBD2 (5 bases). CDR3 size: 12 residues. Deletions cut 3 bases from V and 5 bases from J, with 8 bases between. CDR1 MNHNY and CDR2 SVGAGI come from the germline V gene (reference sequence). The CDR3 protein is CASSYSEDEQYF. The CDR3 nucleotides read TGTGCCAGCAGTTATTCGGAGGACGAGCAGTACTTC.

Written as DNA, the CDR3 is TGCGCCAGCAGCCAAGCCTGGGGCGAGACGAACCTCTATGGCTACACCTTC. It specifies CASSQAWGETNLYGYTF. The chain uses TRBV4-3 and TRBJ1-2; D is perhaps TRBD1 (5 bases). Trimming pared 1 base from V and 4 bases from J, leaving 19 bases between. Germline CDR1 LGHNA, CDR2 YSLEER. The CDR3 runs 17 residues.

Ten or more counts support this clonotype. The J gene is TRBJ2-3, the V gene TRBV13, with TRBD2 matching over 9 bases. After removal of 5 bases from V and 4 bases from J, the junction contained 13 bases not matched to a gene. This CDR3 has 17 residues. Germline values: CDR1 PRHDT, CDR2 FYEKMQ (reference sequence). CDR3 sequence: CASSPPRIKRGADTQYF. CDR3 nucleotides: TGTGCCAGCAGCCCCCCCCGGATAAAGCGGGGGGCAGATACGCAGTATTTT.

This clonotype was seen repeatedly, ten times or more. CDR3: CASSFKTQYF. The DNA of the CDR3 is TGTGCCAGCAGTTTTAAGACCCAGTACTTC. V is TRBV28 and J is TRBJ2-5, with D uncertain. CDR3 length: 10 amino acids. CDR1 MDHEN and CDR2 SYDVKM come from the germline V gene. Trimming shortened V by 3 bases and J by 6 bases, and 2 bases separated the two germline ends.

This clonotype was counted between two and nine times. The chain uses TRBV27 and TRBJ1-6; TRBD1 might be the D (6 bases). V lost 5 bases and J lost 7, with 24 bases in between. The germline V gene has CDR1 MNHEY and CDR2 SMNVEV (reference sequence). The CDR3 runs to 18 residues. In DNA form, the CDR3 reads TGTGCCAGCAGTCCTCAGGCTGTACAGGGCCCCGGAAATTCACCCCTCCACTTT. It encodes CASSPQAVQGPGNSPLHF.

In its sample, this clonotype was seen a few times. The gene calls are TRBV28 and TRBJ2-7; the D is unclear. Germline loops: CDR1 MDHEN, CDR2 SYDVKM. This CDR3 comprises 16 residues. V lost 6 bases, J lost 1 base, and 19 bases lay in between. The CDR3, as DNA: TGTGCCAGCAGGATCGAGCCCGAGACGGGTTCCTACGAGCAGTACTTC. It is translated as CASRIEPETGSYEQYF.

DNA for the CDR3: TGCAGTGCTATCACGACTGCGGATACGCAGTATTTT. This codes for CSAITTADTQYF. This chain joins TRBV20-1 and TRBJ2-3; no reliable D call. The CDR3 loop spans 12 amino acids. V gave up 4 bases and J gave up 6 bases, with 11 bases separating them. CDR1 is DFQATT, CDR2 SNEGSKA, per germline (reference sequence).

This clonotype was observed a few times. The chain uses TRBV6-5 and TRBJ1-5; D is undetermined. V was pared by 2 bases and J by 4 bases, with 9 bases between. This CDR3 region has 14 residues. CDR1 and CDR2 (germline): MNHEY, SVGAGI. CDR3 nucleotide sequence: TGTGCCAGCAGTTACCCGGCTGAGAATCAGCCCCAGCATTTT. This translates into CASSYPAENQPQHF.

Details on this clonotype: Lacking the conserved final phenylalanine or tryptophan, this CDR3 likely reflects a read error. V is TRBV7-9 and J is TRBJ2-1; no reliable D call. This CDR3 is built from 13 residues. CDR1 and CDR2 from the germline V gene are SEHNR and FQNEAQ (reference sequence). V dropped 5 bases and J dropped 4 bases, with 9 bases sitting between them. The CDR3 reads CASSVSEYNEQFL. DNA for the CDR3: TGTGCCAGCAGCGTATCGGAGTACAATGAGCAGTTCCTC.

This clonotype came up many times. The chain employs TRBV4-3 and TRBJ2-3; 9 nucleotides line up with TRBD1. CDR3 length equals 15 residues. CDR1 and CDR2 (germline): LGHNA, YSLEER. V lost 3 bases, J lost 2 bases, and 3 bases stayed unmatched. CDR3 in DNA: TGCGCCAGCAGCCAGCGGGACAGGGCCACAGATACGCAGTATTTT. It yields the protein CASSQRDRATDTQYF.

This clonotype was seen a few times. The V gene is TRBV2, the J gene TRBJ2-5; D perhaps matches TRBD1 (6 bases). V was trimmed by 6 bases and J by 2 bases, leaving 16 bases between them. Germline CDR1 is SNHLY and CDR2 is FYNNEI. The CDR3 is 15 amino acids. The CDR3 reads CASRLGQNIQETQYF. In nucleotides, the CDR3 is TGTGCCAGCAGGCTAGGACAGAATATTCAAGAGACCCAGTACTTC.